Shown below are 2 T cell receptor beta chains from a single sample sequenced in a study of T cell changes during pregnancy in multiple sclerosis. Only in-frame clones appear in the TCRdb table, and some are missing; sequencing was by immunoSEQ multiplex PCR. This table has approximately 70,000 clones, 89% appearing once. This specimen was peripheral blood, taken in the first trimester of pregnancy. These receptor sequences come from a female donor in good health, enrolled as a control in a pregnancy study.

CDR3 in amino acids: CASISEQGSTDTQYF. The CDR3, as DNA: TGCGCCAGCATATCGGAACAGGGGAGCACAGATACGCAGTATTTT. This sequence joins TRBV5-1 and TRBJ2-3, with 7 bases lining up with TRBD1. Trimming took 6 bases from V and 0 from J; bases not matched to a gene: 7. From germline, CDR1 is SGHRS and CDR2 YFSETQ. This CDR3 is built from 15 residues.

This clone occurred a few times. This sequence joins TRBV30 and TRBJ1-4; TRBD1 agrees at 8 bases. Germline V gene data show CDR1 as GTSNPN and CDR2 as SVGIG (reference sequence). V lost 7 bases and J lost 5; bases outside the gene matches: 3. The CDR3 extends over 12 amino acids. The CDR3 protein is CAYTGGNEKLFF. CDR3 coding DNA: TGTGCCTATACAGGGGGGAATGAAAAACTGTTTTTT.